Below are 12 T cell receptor beta chains sequenced from a single sample in a study of CD8+CD57+ T cells in acquired aplastic anemia. Patients included in sequencing had previously demonstrated CD8+CD57+ cell expansion by flow cytometry. The template used for profiling TCR beta VDJ and CDR3 was genomic DNA. TCRdb re-called the reads with MiXCR, one entry per CDR3 protein. The sample lists about 98,000 distinct CDR3 sequences, roughly 70% occurring once. The sample taken for sequencing was sorted CD4+, CD8+, or CD8+CD57+ T cells (not recorded which) from PBMCs. Receptors were obtained from a human donor with aplastic anemia.

At least ten counts were recorded for this clonotype. The rearrangement joins TRBV6-4 to TRBJ2-1; 7 bases map to TRBD2. Germline V gene lookup returns CDR1 MRHNA and CDR2 SNTAGT. V shed 2 bases, J shed 0 bases, and the junction held 1 base outside the gene matches. This CDR3 has 15 amino acids. DNA of the CDR3: TGTGCCAGCAGTGACGGGGAGGGCTCCTACAATGAGCAGTTCTTC. It specifies CASSDGEGSYNEQFF.

This clonotype was counted only a few times. The rearrangement uses TRBV11-1 and TRBJ2-1, with D unclear. Trimming pared 0 bases from V and 8 bases from J, leaving 8 bases between. The CDR3 extends over 13 amino acids. Germline-derived CDR1 and CDR2 are SGHAT and FQDESV (reference sequence). Here the CDR3 reads CASSLAGGDEQFF. The CDR3 nucleotides are TGTGCCAGCAGCTTAGCGGGTGGGGATGAGCAGTTCTTC.

This chain uses TRBV5-5 with TRBJ2-7; D unclear. The germline V and J ends were trimmed by 2 bases and 3 bases, with 15 bases remaining between them. Looked up from germline, CDR1 is SGHKS and CDR2 is YYEKEE (reference sequence). The CDR3 contains 15 residues. The CDR3 region has the DNA TGTGCCAGCAGCTTATCCCGGAGTGTTATCTACGAGCAGTACTTC. This sequence encodes CASSLSRSVIYEQYF.

Worth noting for this clonotype: At one boundary the junction diverges from the germline segment, which might be a read error. The chain uses TRBV15 and TRBJ2-7, with TRBD1 identical over 7 bases. CDR3 length equals 14 residues. Looked up from germline, CDR1 is LNHNV and CDR2 is YYDKDF (reference sequence). The CDR3 coding sequence is TGTGCCGCCAGCAGAGAGACAGGGCCAGCCGACCAGTACTTC. Translated: CAASRETGPADQYF.

The chain is built from TRBV5-1 and TRBJ2-7; 8 bases are shared with TRBD1. V lost 4 bases, J lost 1 base, and 10 bases stayed unmatched. The germline V gene has CDR1 SGHRS and CDR2 YFSETQ. The CDR3 has 16 residues. The CDR3 protein is CASSVGTGRLSYEQYF. CDR3 DNA sequence: TGCGCCAGCAGCGTAGGGACAGGACGGTTATCCTACGAGCAGTACTTC.

This chain connects TRBV20-1 to TRBJ1-2; tentatively, D is TRBD1 (5 bases). The CDR3 runs to 14 residues. V was trimmed by 1 base and J by 4 bases, leaving 13 bases between them. CDR1 DFQATT and CDR2 SNEGSKA come from the germline V gene (reference sequence). CDR3 amino acids: CSARVGDVSYGYTF. DNA for the CDR3: TGCAGTGCTAGAGTGGGGGACGTATCCTATGGCTACACCTTC.

This clonotype has a handful of counts. V and J are TRBV20-1 and TRBJ2-1, with 8 bases identical to TRBD1. CDR1 is DFQATT, CDR2 SNEGSKA, per germline (reference sequence). The CDR3 is 13 amino acids. Trimming at V came to 7 bases and at J to 7 bases, leaving 9 bases not matched to a gene. This chain's CDR3 is CSGETGDGNEQFF. The CDR3 DNA follows: TGCAGTGGGGAGACAGGGGATGGTAATGAGCAGTTCTTC.

This sequence joins TRBV15 and TRBJ1-3; D may be TRBD1 (6 bases). V lost 3 bases and J lost 0, with 12 bases in between. Germline V CDR1 and CDR2: LNHNV, YYDKDF (reference sequence). This CDR3 region has 16 residues. CDR3 loop: CATSRFMDSSGNTIYF. In DNA, the CDR3 is TGTGCCACCAGCAGGTTCATGGACAGCTCTGGAAACACCATATATTTT.

The chain uses TRBV20-1 and TRBJ1-2; possible D gene TRBD1, 5 bases. Trimming cost V 3 bases and J 4 bases, with 12 bases left between them. Germline V lookup: CDR1 DFQATT, CDR2 SNEGSKA (reference sequence). This CDR3 spans 13 amino acids. CDR3 in amino acids: CSARSGTGYGYTF. CDR3 bases: TGCAGTGCTAGGTCTGGGACCGGCTATGGCTACACCTTC.

This clonotype was recorded at least ten times. The chain uses TRBV19 and TRBJ1-6; 7 bases fit TRBD1. Germline trimming cut 5 bases from V and 5 bases from J; bases unmatched to any gene: 3. Germline CDR1 and CDR2: LNHDA and SQIVND (reference sequence). CDR3 size: 14 residues. DNA for the CDR3: TGTGCCAGTAGTTCGGGACAGAATAATTCACCCCTCCACTTT. Encoded protein: CASSSGQNNSPLHF.

This clonotype came up a few times. This chain links TRBV2 with TRBJ2-1; TRBD1 might be the D (5 bases). This CDR3 is 12 amino acids long. Germline V CDR1 and CDR2: SNHLY, FYNNEI. Trimming took 7 bases from V and 8 from J, leaving 12 bases between them. The DNA for the CDR3 is TGTGCCAGCACGTTTGAAGGGGATGAGCAGTTCTTC. Translating it yields CASTFEGDEQFF.

This clonotype was recorded a few times. The rearrangement links TRBV2 to TRBJ2-1; D remains ambiguous. The CDR3 length is 12 residues. The germline CDR1 and CDR2 sequences are SNHLY and FYNNEI. Trimming took off 6 bases at V and 5 bases at J, with 8 bases between the two ends. The CDR3: CASRLRNNEQFF. The CDR3 nucleotides read TGTGCCAGCAGGCTAAGAAACAATGAGCAGTTCTTC.